The next 21 T cell receptor beta chains were all read from a single sample in a study of shared clonotypes between healthy human individuals (dated by TCRdb to about 2020). CD8 naive samples consisted of CD45RO-negative cells that were positively selected for CCR7, yielding a CD45RA+CCR7+ population without TemRA cells. Library construction relied on the immunoSEQ multiplex PCR assay. The table comes from immuneACCESS by way of TCRdb, which keeps in-frame sequences with V and J called. Part of the clones is missing from these tables; in studies checked, under half for an unresolved V gene and the rest for unknown reasons. The sample has about 2 million clones on record, about 94% of them singletons. 1% to 1.5% of the sample rests with the top ten. The specimen was naive CD8+ T cells sorted from blood. The cell subset or site label on this specimen signifies: CD45RA+CCR7+. These TCRs come from a man between 18 and 35 years old in good health.

The rearrangement uses TRBV15 and TRBJ2-1; 15 bases map to TRBD2. V was clipped by 5 bases and J by 6 bases; unmatched bases: 5. The CDR3 is 16 residues long. Looked up from germline, CDR1 is LNHNV and CDR2 is YYDKDF (reference sequence). The CDR3 is CATSGGLAGGRNEQFF. CDR3 coding DNA: TGTGCCACCAGCGGGGGACTAGCGGGAGGACGCAATGAGCAGTTCTTC.

Here the CDR3 reads CASSIRTDSEEYTEAFF. As DNA, the CDR3 is TGTGCCAGTAGTATAAGGACGGACAGCGAGGAGTACACTGAAGCTTTCTTT. This sequence joins TRBV19 and TRBJ1-1; D may be TRBD1 (6 bases). The V gene's germline CDR1 is LNHDA and CDR2 SQIVND (reference sequence). Trimming shortened V by 2 bases and J by 3 bases, and 19 bases separated the two germline ends. The CDR3 contains 17 residues.

This clone was seen a few times. The chain uses TRBV4-3 and TRBJ2-2; 7 nucleotides line up with TRBD2. The germline gives CDR1 LGHNA, CDR2 YSLEER. This CDR3 region has 14 residues. Trimming took 1 base from V and 7 from J; bases not matched to a gene: 3. CDR3 nucleotide sequence: TGCGCCAGCAGCCAAGGTCTAGCGGACGGGGAGCTGTTTTTT. This encodes CASSQGLADGELFF.

V gene TRBV7-9 combines with J gene TRBJ2-5, with 10 bases lining up with TRBD2. The trim removed 5 bases at V and 0 bases at J, leaving 6 bases unmatched. Germline V gene sequence: CDR1 SEHNR, CDR2 FQNEAQ (reference sequence). The CDR3 loop spans 16 amino acids. The CDR3 protein is CASSLGLAVHQETQYF. The CDR3 bases are TGTGCCAGCAGCCTCGGACTAGCGGTTCACCAAGAGACCCAGTACTTC.

The rearrangement uses TRBV5-5 and TRBJ2-1; 7 bases line up with TRBD1. Germline values: CDR1 SGHKS, CDR2 YYEKEE (reference sequence). V lost 3 bases to trimming and J lost 3 bases; unmatched junction nucleotides: 3. The CDR3 is made up of 14 amino acids. CDR3 protein: CASSSDRIYNEQFF. CDR3 nucleotide sequence: TGTGCCAGCAGCTCGGACAGGATCTACAATGAGCAGTTCTTC.

The chain employs TRBV2 and TRBJ2-7; no reliable D call. This CDR3 region has 12 residues. Germline CDR1 and CDR2: SNHLY and FYNNEI. Trimming removed 2 bases at V and 5 bases at J, with 7 bases between. The DNA for the CDR3 is TGTGCCAGCAGTGAAAGGTCGGACGAGCAGTACTTC. Protein product: CASSERSDEQYF.

The CDR3 region is CASSFHGTSGYTF. DNA of the CDR3: TGTGCCAGCAGCTTCCACGGGACATCTGGCTACACCTTC. This chain links TRBV5-4 with TRBJ1-2, with D possibly matching TRBD1 (6 bases). Per the germline V gene, CDR1 is SGHNT and CDR2 is YYREEE (reference sequence). The CDR3 is made up of 13 amino acids. Trimming pared 2 bases from V and 7 bases from J, leaving 12 bases between.

The rearrangement joins TRBV27 to TRBJ1-5; TRBD1 aligns across 10 bases. Germline V gene data show CDR1 as MNHEY and CDR2 as SMNVEV (reference sequence). Unmatched junction bases numbered 12, after V lost 5 bases and J lost 2 bases. This CDR3 is built from 18 residues. DNA of the CDR3: TGTGCCAGCAGTCCAAGAGCGGGACAGGGGATCGGCAATCAGCCCCAGCATTTT. Translated: CASSPRAGQGIGNQPQHF.

J is TRBJ2-1 and V is TRBV19, with 8 positions matching TRBD2. CDR3 size: 15 residues. CDR1 and CDR2 from the germline V gene are LNHDA and SQIVND (reference sequence). Germline trimming cut 7 bases from V and 3 bases from J; bases unmatched to any gene: 8. CDR3 sequence reads: CASTPGGYLYNEQFF. Written as DNA, the CDR3 is TGTGCCAGTACCCCGGGGGGGTATCTCTACAATGAGCAGTTCTTC.

The chain has TRBV27 and TRBJ2-7; TRBD2 agrees at 12 bases. This CDR3 has 16 residues. The V and J ends lost 5 bases and 5 bases, in that order; junction bases with no gene match: 10. CDR1 is MNHEY and CDR2 is SMNVEV in the germline V gene (reference sequence). CDR3 in DNA: TGTGCCAGCAGTATAACTCTAGCGGGGGGGCCCCACGAGCAGTACTTC. Its protein is CASSITLAGGPHEQYF.

The chain uses TRBV11-3 and TRBJ2-1; TRBD1 matches 8 bases. Germline loops: CDR1 SGHNT, CDR2 YENEEA. The J segment lost 8 bases and the V segment lost 8 bases, leaving 11 bases of the junction unmatched. This CDR3 has 14 residues. The CDR3 loop is CASASTGARDEQFF. DNA of the CDR3: TGTGCCAGCGCCTCGACAGGGGCGAGGGATGAGCAGTTCTTC. Variable domain in full (rest from reference TRBV11-3 and TRBJ2-1): EAGVVQSPRYKIIEKKQPVAFWCNPISGHNTLYWYLQNLGQGPELLIRYENEEAVDDSQLPKDRFSAERLKGVDSTLKIQPAELGDSAVYLCASASTGARDEQFFGPGTRLTVL.

V and J are TRBV5-6 and TRBJ2-7; 8 bases agree with TRBD2. Germline CDR1 SGHDT, CDR2 YYEEEE. This CDR3 is 12 amino acids long. J gave up 6 bases and V 2 bases, and 1 base lay outside the gene matches. The CDR3, as DNA: TGTGCCAGCAGCTTCGGGGGGGCCGAGCAGTACTTC. Its protein is CASSFGGAEQYF.

This clone occurred once. The gene calls are TRBV19 and TRBJ1-5; D gene unclear. Deletions cut 3 bases from V and 6 bases from J, with 15 bases between. Germline V gene sequence: CDR1 LNHDA, CDR2 SQIVND (reference sequence). This CDR3 comprises 15 residues. The CDR3 DNA reads TGTGCCAGTAGTATTTATGGAGAAAGAGCTCAGCCCCAGCATTTT. This sequence encodes CASSIYGERAQPQHF.

The chain combines TRBV7-9 with TRBJ2-2; no clear D gene. CDR3 size: 15 residues. The V end was cut by 6 bases, the J end by 0 bases, with 11 bases between. Germline CDR1 and CDR2: SEHNR and FQNEAQ (reference sequence). The CDR3 DNA follows: TGTGCCAGCAGTCAACCCGACACGAACACCGGGGAGCTGTTTTTT. This codes for CASSQPDTNTGELFF.

The chain employs TRBV7-8 and TRBJ1-2; 8 bases line up with TRBD1. This CDR3 is 16 amino acids long. Unmatched junction bases numbered 8, after V lost 0 bases and J lost 5 bases. Germline V gives CDR1 SGHVS, CDR2 FQNEAQ. CDR3 in DNA: TGTGCCAGCAGCTTAGCCTCCGGGACAGGACTTTATGGCTACACCTTC. Amino acid sequence: CASSLASGTGLYGYTF. Using reference TRBV7-8 and TRBJ1-2 for the parts outside the CDR3, the full variable domain is GAGVSQSPRYKVAKRGQDVALRCDPISGHVSLFWYQQALGQGPEFLTYFQNEAQLDKSGLPSDRFFAERPEGSVSTLKIQRTQQEDSAVYLCASSLASGTGLYGYTFGSGTRLTVV.

The J gene is TRBJ2-1, the V gene TRBV11-2; D not resolved. With 5 bases removed from V and 12 bases from J, the gap between germline ends came to 14 bases. Germline assignment: CDR1 SGHAT and CDR2 FQNNGV. This CDR3 region has 12 residues. CDR3 sequence: CASSPDIKWQFF. CDR3 bases: TGTGCCAGCAGCCCAGATATCAAATGGCAGTTCTTC.

In nucleotides, the CDR3 is TGTGCCAGCTCACCTACCGACAGGGTCGCGAACGAGCAGTACTTC. Translating gives CASSPTDRVANEQYF. The gene calls are TRBV18 and TRBJ2-7; TRBD1 aligns across 7 bases. J lost 5 bases, V lost 3 bases, and 10 bases had no gene match. Looked up from germline, CDR1 is KGHSH and CDR2 is LQKENI. CDR3 length: 15 amino acids.

V is TRBV14 and J is TRBJ2-1; D not certain. Germline V gene lookup returns CDR1 SGHDN and CDR2 FVKESK. This CDR3 has 14 amino acids. Trimming shortened V by 2 bases and J by 8 bases, and 13 bases separated the two germline ends. CDR3 region: CASSQTTPGYEQFF. CDR3 bases: TGTGCCAGCAGCCAAACCACTCCCGGGTATGAGCAGTTCTTC.

This clone was picked up one time. The chain recombines TRBV6-6 with TRBJ2-7, with 9 nucleotides matching TRBD1. Trimming removed 2 bases from V and 4 bases from J; junction bases left unmatched: 3. In germline, CDR1 is MNHNY, CDR2 SVGAGI (reference sequence). This CDR3 comprises 14 residues. The CDR3 nucleotides read TGTGCCAGCAGTTACCCGGACAGGGGATACGAGCAGTACTTC. Translated: CASSYPDRGYEQYF.

V and J are TRBV9 and TRBJ2-1, with 12 nucleotides matching TRBD2. CDR3 length equals 14 residues. Looked up from germline, CDR1 is SGDLS and CDR2 is YYNGEE. The V gene end was trimmed by 3 bases and the J gene end by 7 bases; junction bases not matched to a gene: 2. CDR3 coding DNA: TGTGCCAGCAGCGAGGGGACTAGCGGGAATGAGCAGTTCTTC. Its protein product is CASSEGTSGNEQFF.

The chain combines TRBV7-9 with TRBJ2-3, with D hard to call. The CDR3 length is 16 residues. V dropped 2 bases and J dropped 3 bases, with 15 bases sitting between them. Germline V gene data show CDR1 as SEHNR and CDR2 as FQNEAQ (reference sequence). The CDR3 bases are TGTGCCAGCAGCTTAACCCTAGGGATCAGTACAGATACGCAGTATTTT. Its translation is CASSLTLGISTDTQYF.